This T cell receptor beta chain was identified in a study of PD-1 blockade in mismatch repair-deficient tumors. At the level of the study: All were previously treated, progressing patients with some twelve mismatch repair-deficient cancer types. General observations from the study: Tumor-resident clones, often absent from pretreatment blood, expanded after pembrolizumab and then contracted.

PCR or immunohistochemistry showed mismatch repair deficiency in every enrolled patient. The CDR3 is made up of 15 amino acids. The V gene end was trimmed by 8 bases and the J gene end by 3 bases; junction bases not matched to a gene: 10. CDR1 MNHEY and CDR2 SVGAGI come from the germline V gene. Profiling relied on immunoSEQ multiplex PCR, and the TCRdb table lists in-frame clones only, not all of them. Of 100,000 to 150,000 clones in the sample, around 86% were seen once. Note on this clone: The antigen remains unidentified.

The specimen was peripheral blood, collected 44 weeks after starting pembrolizumab. The chain couples TRBV6-5 to TRBJ2-5; 9 bases are shared with TRBD2. The sequence was collected from an adult with mismatch repair-deficient cancer. Here the CDR3 DNA reads TGTGCCAGCGGGGCTAGCGGGACACTCGAAGAGACCCAGTACTTC. It encodes CASGASGTLEETQYF.